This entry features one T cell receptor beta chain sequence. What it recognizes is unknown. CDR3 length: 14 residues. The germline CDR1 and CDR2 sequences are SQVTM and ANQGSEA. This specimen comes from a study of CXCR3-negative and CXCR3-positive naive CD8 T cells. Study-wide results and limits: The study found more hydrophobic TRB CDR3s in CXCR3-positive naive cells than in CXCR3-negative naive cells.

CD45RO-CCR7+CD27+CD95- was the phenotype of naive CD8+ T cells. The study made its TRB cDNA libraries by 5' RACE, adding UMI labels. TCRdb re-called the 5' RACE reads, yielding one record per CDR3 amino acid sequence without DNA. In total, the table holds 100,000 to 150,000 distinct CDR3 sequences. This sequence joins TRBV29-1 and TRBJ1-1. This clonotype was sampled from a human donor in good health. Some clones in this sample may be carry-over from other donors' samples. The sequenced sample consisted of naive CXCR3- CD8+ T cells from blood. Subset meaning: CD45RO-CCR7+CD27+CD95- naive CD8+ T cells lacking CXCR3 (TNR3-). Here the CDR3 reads CSVPARGGLTEAFF.